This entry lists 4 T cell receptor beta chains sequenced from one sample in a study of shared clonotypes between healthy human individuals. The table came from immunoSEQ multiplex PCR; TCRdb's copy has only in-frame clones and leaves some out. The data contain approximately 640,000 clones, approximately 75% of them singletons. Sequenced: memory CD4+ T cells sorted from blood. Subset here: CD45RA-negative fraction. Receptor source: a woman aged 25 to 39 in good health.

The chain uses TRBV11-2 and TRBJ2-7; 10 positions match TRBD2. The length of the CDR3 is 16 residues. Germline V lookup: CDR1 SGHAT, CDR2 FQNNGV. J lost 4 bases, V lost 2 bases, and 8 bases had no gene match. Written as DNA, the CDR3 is TGTGCCAGCAGCTTATTGGCTAGCGGGAGTACTTACGAGCAGTACTTC. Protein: CASSLLASGSTYEQYF.

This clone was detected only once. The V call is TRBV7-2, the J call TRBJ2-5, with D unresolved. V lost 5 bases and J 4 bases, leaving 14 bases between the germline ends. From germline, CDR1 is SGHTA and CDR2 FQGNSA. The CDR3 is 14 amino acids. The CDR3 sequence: CASSTASLPETQYF. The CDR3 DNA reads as TGTGCCAGCAGCACTGCTTCCCTACCAGAGACCCAGTACTTC.

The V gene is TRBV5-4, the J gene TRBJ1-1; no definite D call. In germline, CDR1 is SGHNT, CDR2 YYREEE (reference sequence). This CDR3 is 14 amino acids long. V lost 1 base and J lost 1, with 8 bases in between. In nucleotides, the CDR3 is TGTGCCAGCAGCTTGTTCAACACGAACACTGAAGCTTTCTTT. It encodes CASSLFNTNTEAFF.

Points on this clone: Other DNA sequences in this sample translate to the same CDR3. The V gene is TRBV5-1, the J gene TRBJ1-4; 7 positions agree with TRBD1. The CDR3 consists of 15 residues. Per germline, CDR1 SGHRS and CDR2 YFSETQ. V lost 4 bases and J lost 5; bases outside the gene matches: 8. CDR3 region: CASSLGDRDNEKLFF. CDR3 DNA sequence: TGCGCCAGCAGCCTTGGGGACAGAGACAATGAAAAACTGTTTTTT.